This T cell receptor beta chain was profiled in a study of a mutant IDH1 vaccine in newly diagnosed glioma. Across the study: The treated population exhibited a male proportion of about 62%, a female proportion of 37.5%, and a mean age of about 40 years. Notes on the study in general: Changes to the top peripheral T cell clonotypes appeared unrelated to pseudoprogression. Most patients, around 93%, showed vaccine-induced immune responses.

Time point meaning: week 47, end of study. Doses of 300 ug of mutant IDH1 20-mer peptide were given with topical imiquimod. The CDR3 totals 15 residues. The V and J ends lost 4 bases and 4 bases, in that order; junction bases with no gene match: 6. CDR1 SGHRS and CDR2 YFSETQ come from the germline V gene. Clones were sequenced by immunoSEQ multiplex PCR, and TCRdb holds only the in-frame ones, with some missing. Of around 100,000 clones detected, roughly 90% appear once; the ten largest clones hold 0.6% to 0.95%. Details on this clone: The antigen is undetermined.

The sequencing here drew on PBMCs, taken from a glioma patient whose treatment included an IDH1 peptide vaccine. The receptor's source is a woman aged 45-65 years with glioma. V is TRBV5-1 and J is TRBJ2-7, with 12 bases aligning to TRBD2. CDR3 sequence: CASSLDLAGGYEQYF. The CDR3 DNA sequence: TGCGCCAGCAGCCTGGACCTAGCGGGAGGGTACGAGCAGTACTTC.